This is a list of T cell receptor beta chains from one sample in a study of blood T cell repertoires in COVID-19. Libraries were prepared by immunoSEQ multiplex PCR; TCRdb keeps only in-frame clonotypes and omits some of them. The sample includes over 120,000 clones, roughly 85% of them seen just once. The sample consisted of PBMCs or T cells enriched from blood (not recorded which). Every receptor here comes from a man aged 45-65 years who had recovered from COVID-19. Each CDR3 is given with its conserved first and last residue. The D gene is left open where the match is weak. Expanded clones are given a class, and other clones once, few, many or no size at all.

TRBD1 TRBJ2-5 few TRBV5-1 CASSRKPDRGETQYF TGCGCCAGCAGCCGAAAACCGGACAGGGGAGAGACCCAGTACTTC
. TRBJ2-1 . TRBV6-5 CASGFSSFEQFF TGTGCCAGCGGCTTTAGCTCTTTTGAGCAGTTCTTC
. TRBJ1-1 few TRBV10-3 CAISESRPNTEAFF TGTGCCATCAGTGAGTCCAGGCCGAACACTGAAGCTTTCTTT
TRBD1 TRBJ1-1 . TRBV14 CASSHGTVVNTEAFF TGTGCCAGCAGCCATGGGACAGTTGTGAACACTGAAGCTTTCTTT
. TRBJ1-4 . TRBV28 CASSLVKQELFF TGTGCCAGCAGTTTGGTGAAGCAGGAACTGTTTTTT
. TRBJ2-1 . TRBV7-9 CASSSSSGLNEQFF TGTGCCAGCAGCTCCTCTAGTGGCTTGAATGAGCAGTTCTTC
TRBD2 TRBJ2-1 . TRBV28 CASSSGTSGSNEQFF TGTGCCAGCAGTTCCGGGACTAGCGGGAGTAATGAGCAGTTCTTC
. TRBJ1-2 . TRBV30 CAWRQPVAYGYTF TGTGCCTGGAGACAGCCGGTTGCCTATGGCTACACCTTC
. TRBJ2-7 few TRBV7-9 CASSLSRGGPYF TGTGCCAGCAGCCTATCACGAGGGGGTCCGTACTTC
TRBD1 TRBJ1-3 . TRBV11-2 CASSLQGARNTIYF TGTGCCAGCAGCTTACAGGGGGCCCGAAACACCATATATTTT
. TRBJ2-1 few TRBV18 CASSPSWLGEFF TGTGCCAGCTCACCTTCCTGGCTCGGGGAGTTCTTC
TRBD1 TRBJ1-5 . TRBV28 CATQFIEQGRQPQHF TGTGCCACCCAGTTTATAGAACAGGGGCGGCAGCCCCAGCATTTT
. TRBJ1-2 . TRBV2 CASSGRDNNYGYTF TGTGCCAGCAGCGGGAGGGACAATAACTATGGCTACACCTTC
TRBD1 TRBJ1-2 . TRBV5-6 CASRLTRDRRFGYGYTF TGTGCCAGCAGACTAACCCGGGACAGGCGGTTTGGCTATGGCTACACCTTC
. TRBJ1-2 . TRBV10-1 CASSEWANF TGCGCCAGCAGTGAGTGGGCCAACTTC
TRBD1 TRBJ1-2 . TRBV3-1/TRBV3-2 CASSQDHQGAYGYTF TGTGCCAGCAGCCAAGATCATCAGGGGGCCTATGGCTACACCTTC
. TRBJ1-6 . TRBV21-1 CASGFERTGYNSPLHF TGTGCCAGCGGGTTCGAAAGGACAGGTTATAATTCACCCCTCCACTTT
. TRBJ2-3 . TRBV19 CASSIAQSSTDTQYF TGTGCCAGTAGTATAGCACAGTCTAGCACAGATACGCAGTATTTT
. TRBJ1-5 . TRBV18 CASSLSRRGVGHSNQPQHF TGTGCCAGCTCACTATCCCGGCGGGGGGTAGGTCATAGCAATCAGCCCCAGCATTTT
TRBD2 TRBJ2-5 . TRBV10-3 CAISGGGDLETQYF TGTGCCATCAGTGGCGGGGGAGACCTGGAGACCCAGTACTTC
. TRBJ1-6 few TRBV5-1 CASSWIPQLGSYNSPLHF TGCGCCAGCAGCTGGATCCCACAGTTAGGCTCCTATAATTCACCCCTCCACTTT
. TRBJ2-5 . TRBV28 CASSFPSLETQYF TGTGCCAGCAGTTTTCCGTCGTTAGAGACCCAGTACTTC
. TRBJ1-4 . TRBV10-3 CAISDGRSNEKLFF TGTGCCATCAGTGATGGGAGGTCTAATGAAAAACTGTTTTTT
TRBD1 TRBJ2-2 . TRBV7-3 CASSLNGQGAITGELFF TGTGCCAGCAGCTTAAACGGTCAGGGGGCTATCACCGGGGAGCTGTTTTTT
TRBD1 TRBJ2-5 . TRBV29-1 CSVESTGGQETQYF TGCAGCGTTGAATCGACAGGGGGCCAAGAGACCCAGTACTTC
TRBD2 TRBJ2-1 . TRBV10-3 CAIGGTSGGTHNEQFF TGTGCCATCGGTGGGACTAGCGGGGGGACACACAATGAGCAGTTCTTC
. TRBJ1-5 . TRBV19 CASSSPNVVRGSNQPQHF TGTGCCAGTAGTTCCCCGAACGTCGTCAGGGGAAGCAATCAGCCCCAGCATTTT
. TRBJ2-7 . TRBV28 CASRIKDSRYEQYF TGTGCCAGCAGGATCAAGGACAGTCGTTACGAGCAGTACTTC
. TRBJ1-2 . TRBV15 CATSILDRSYGYTF TGTGCCACCAGCATCTTAGACAGGTCGTATGGCTACACCTTC
. TRBJ1-2 . TRBV21-1 CASSPLPGQNRGYTF TGTGCCAGCAGCCCCCTCCCGGGACAGAATAGGGGCTACACCTTC
TRBD2 TRBJ2-1 . TRBV12-5 CASGLALAGGPLNEQFF TGTGCTAGTGGTTTGGCTTTAGCGGGGGGGCCTCTCAATGAGCAGTTCTTC
. TRBJ1-6 . TRBV4-1 CASSQWGLNSPLHF TGCGCCAGCAGCCAATGGGGGCTAAATTCACCCCTCCACTTT
. TRBJ1-6 . TRBV30 CAWSVLWSSYNSPLHF TGTGCCTGGAGTGTACTTTGGAGCTCCTATAATTCACCCCTCCACTTT
. TRBJ2-2 . TRBV11-2 CASSSQLSSGELFF TGTGCCAGCAGCTCACAGCTCTCGTCCGGGGAGCTGTTTTTT
. TRBJ2-3 . TRBV7-2 CASSSLAGRPTDTQYF TGTGCCAGCAGCTCCCTGGCGGGGCGACCCACAGATACGCAGTATTTT
TRBD1 TRBJ1-6 few TRBV7-6 CASSSTGQVNSPLHF TGTGCCAGCAGCTCGACTGGACAGGTGAACTCACCCCTCCACTTT
. TRBJ2-7 . TRBV12-2 CASRSPDRDASYEQYF TGTGCAAGTCGCTCCCCTGACAGGGACGCCTCCTACGAGCAGTACTTC
TRBD1 TRBJ1-3 . TRBV3-1/TRBV3-2 CASSQLMVRGGASGNTIYF TGTGCCAGCAGCCAATTGATGGTCAGAGGGGGCGCGTCTGGAAACACCATATATTTT
TRBD2 TRBJ2-5 . TRBV18 CASSPQLAGGRETQYF TGTGCCAGCTCACCACAGCTAGCGGGGGGGCGAGAGACCCAGTACTTC
TRBD1 TRBJ1-6 once TRBV10-3 CAIQDRADSPLHF TGTGCCATCCAGGACAGGGCGGATTCACCCCTCCACTTT
TRBD1 TRBJ1-1 . TRBV5-1 CASRPGTGGAAFF TGCGCCAGCAGACCCGGGACAGGGGGCGCAGCTTTCTTT
. TRBJ1-4 . TRBV19 CASSGAATNEKLFF TGTGCCAGTAGTGGGGCGGCAACTAATGAAAAACTGTTTTTT